This T cell receptor (beta chain) was sequenced for a study of vaccination effects on CD4 cells after COVID-19. Study findings and constraints: By a late point after vaccination, infection- and vaccine-induced clones had shrunk markedly through clonal contraction.

ViraFEST assay sequencing came after antigen-specific CD4+ T cells were expanded with viral peptide pools. Culture proceeded for about 11 days, and CD4+ T cells were then isolated. Each person got two doses of an mRNA SARS-CoV-2 vaccine, BNT162b2 or mRNA-1273. Nucleocapsid antibodies stayed negative before and after vaccination, showing no earlier SARS-CoV-2 infection. Cultivation was performed at two million PBMC per well with roughly 10 IU/ml IL-2 and 9 to 10 ug/ml peptides added. CDR3 size: 18 residues. J was trimmed by 4 bases and V by 3 bases; bases with no gene match: 11. Germline V lookup: CDR1 ENHRY, CDR2 SYGVKD. Some clones are missing from TCRdb's copy, which holds only in-frame ones; the method was immunoSEQ multiplex PCR. Seen here are roughly 30,000 clones, approximately 71% observed once, and the top ten hold 9%. Concerning this clone: What it binds is not known.

The genes are TRBV10-3 and TRBJ2-6; 8 nucleotides match TRBD1. This receptor was identified in a human donor who received a COVID-19 vaccine. Sequencing was performed on CD4+ T cells from PBMCs cultured with HCoV-NL63 spike peptides, taken after COVID-19 vaccination. The CDR3 protein is CAISDLAGGATGANVLTF. The DNA for the CDR3 is TGTGCCATCAGTGATCTGGCAGGGGGCGCAACCGGGGCCAACGTCCTGACTTTC.